A single sample gave rise to the 2 T cell receptor beta chains below, sequenced in a study of cytomegalovirus exposure and HLA in healthy donors. Primers included in the PCR were 60 Vbeta and 13 Jbeta primers. This table comes from immunoSEQ multiplex PCR, and its TCRdb copy is limited to in-frame clones, with some not included. Altogether some 140,000 clones are present, under 80% being singletons, with the ten largest covering around 2.3%. Sequenced sample: PBMCs. Receptor source: a man in his thirties or forties in good health and CMV-seronegative.

This rearrangement joins TRBV15 to TRBJ1-2, with D tentatively TRBD1 (5 bases). Trimming shortened V by 3 bases and J by 4 bases, and 15 bases separated the two germline ends. From germline, CDR1 is LNHNV and CDR2 YYDKDF (reference sequence). The CDR3 is 15 residues long. Here the CDR3 DNA reads TGTGCCACCAGCAGTAACCGGGACTCGGGCTATGGCTACACCTTC. The encoded protein is CATSSNRDSGYGYTF.

V is TRBV5-1 and J is TRBJ2-2, with 9 bases fitting TRBD1. CDR3 length: 16 amino acids. Per the germline V gene, CDR1 is SGHRS and CDR2 is YFSETQ. The trim removed 3 bases at V and 4 bases at J, leaving 7 bases unmatched. The CDR3 DNA reads as TGCGCCAGCAGCTGGAGGGACAGGGTGGGCACCGGGGAGCTGTTTTTT. Amino acid sequence: CASSWRDRVGTGELFF.